The 18 T cell receptor beta chains in this list originate from one sample, sequenced in a study of early T cells in non-severe SARS-CoV-2 infection. One entry per CDR3 protein, called by TCRdb with MiXCR from the 5' RACE reads. The table includes approximately 50,000 distinct CDR3 sequences, 9.3% detected once. Sequencing used whole blood. These receptors came from an adult who was a healthcare worker with PCR-confirmed SARS-CoV-2 infection or an uninfected control (not recorded which).

This clonotype appeared a few times. The genes are TRBV28 and TRBJ2-1; 11 bases fit TRBD2. Germline CDR1 reads MDHEN; CDR2 reads SYDVKM. The CDR3 is 15 residues long. Trimming removed 3 bases from V and 5 bases from J; junction bases left unmatched: 3. CDR3 in DNA: TGTGCCAGCAGTTTGCTACTAGCGGGGGACAATGAGCAGTTCTTC. Its protein is CASSLLLAGDNEQFF.

The chain has TRBV13 and TRBJ2-7; 10 nucleotides match TRBD2. V lost 2 bases, J lost 4 bases, and 14 bases stayed unmatched. CDR3 size: 18 residues. In germline, CDR1 is PRHDT, CDR2 FYEKMQ (reference sequence). The CDR3 nucleotides read TGTGCCAGCAGCTTAACAGGGGTTCGACTAGCGGGCCGTTACGAGCAGTACTTC. This codes for CASSLTGVRLAGRYEQYF.

This clonotype was detected ten times or more. The J gene is TRBJ2-5, the V gene TRBV5-8; D gene unclear. Germline assignment: CDR1 SGHTS and CDR2 YDEGEE. The CDR3 has 14 residues. Trimming left V 0 bases short and J 8 bases short, with 14 bases between. The CDR3 region has the DNA TGTGCCAGCAGCTTGGGGCAGCTGAAGTACACCCAGTACTTC. The encoded protein is CASSLGQLKYTQYF.

The J gene is TRBJ2-7, the V gene TRBV28, with D perhaps being TRBD1 or TRBD2 (5 bases each). Trimming pared 8 bases from V and 0 bases from J, leaving 11 bases between. This CDR3 is 13 amino acids long. Per germline, CDR1 MDHEN and CDR2 SYDVKM. The CDR3 here is CASQQGDSYEQYF. CDR3 sequence (DNA): TGTGCCAGCCAGCAGGGAGACTCCTACGAGCAGTACTTC.

This clonotype was observed at least ten times. V is TRBV28 and J is TRBJ1-3, with D possibly TRBD1 on 6 matching bases. V lost 7 bases and J lost 4, with 8 bases in between. CDR1 is MDHEN and CDR2 is SYDVKM in the germline V gene. CDR3 length: 12 amino acids. CDR3 nucleotides: TGTGCCAGCAAGGGGGACGGAAACACCATATATTTT. It codes for CASKGDGNTIYF.

In its sample, this clonotype was seen many times. V usage is TRBV7-9 and J usage is TRBJ1-2; 10 bases are shared with TRBD1. Germline V gives CDR1 SEHNR, CDR2 FQNEAQ (reference sequence). The CDR3 is 14 residues long. After removal of 10 bases from V and 7 bases from J, the junction contained 12 bases not matched to a gene. CDR3 protein: CATEKPGQGLGYTF. Written as DNA, the CDR3 is TGTGCCACCGAAAAACCGGGACAGGGGCTTGGCTACACCTTC.

This clonotype was seen a few times. The CDR3 sequence is CAISSGLAGGTDTQYF. The CDR3 coding sequence is TGTGCCATCAGCTCGGGGCTAGCGGGAGGCACAGATACGCAGTATTTT. V is TRBV10-3 and J is TRBJ2-3; 10 nucleotides match TRBD2. There are 16 residues in the CDR3. Germline CDR1 is ENHRY and CDR2 is SYGVKD. Trimming cost V 6 bases and J 1 base; bases outside gene matches: 7.

Many counts were recorded for this clonotype. The rearrangement uses TRBV27 and TRBJ1-1, with TRBD1 matching over 8 bases. The CDR3 length is 16 residues. CDR1 MNHEY and CDR2 SMNVEV come from the germline V gene (reference sequence). Unmatched junction bases numbered 10, after V lost 5 bases and J lost 2 bases. CDR3 coding DNA: TGTGCCAGCAGTCTCCAGGGGGCATTCGGTAACACTGAAGCTTTCTTT. This gives the protein CASSLQGAFGNTEAFF.

This clonotype appeared many times. V gene TRBV29-1 combines with J gene TRBJ1-1; D is unresolved. Germline CDR1 reads SQVTM; CDR2 reads ANQGSEA. The CDR3 length is 10 residues. With 6 bases removed from V and 0 bases from J, the gap between germline ends came to 2 bases. CDR3 coding DNA: TGCAGCGTGATGAACACTGAAGCTTTCTTT. Translated: CSVMNTEAFF.

This clonotype occurred many times. The chain joins TRBV29-1 to TRBJ2-7; the match to TRBD1 covers 12 bases. This CDR3 has 14 amino acids. Trimming removed 4 bases from V and 5 bases from J; junction bases left unmatched: 6. Germline-derived CDR1 and CDR2 are SQVTM and ANQGSEA. The CDR3 region is CSVVGQGALHEQYF. The CDR3 coding sequence is TGCAGCGTTGTGGGACAGGGGGCTCTCCACGAGCAGTACTTC.

This clonotype was picked up many times. The chain has TRBV6-4 and TRBJ2-1, with 13 bases that match TRBD2. The CDR3 extends over 16 amino acids. Germline CDR1 MRHNA, CDR2 SNTAGT. The V and J ends lost 9 bases and 10 bases, in that order; junction bases with no gene match: 15. The DNA for the CDR3 is TGTGCCAGAACCCCCCAGCAGGGACTAGCGGGGCGAGAGCAGTTCTTC. This sequence encodes CARTPQQGLAGREQFF.

This clonotype was seen at least ten times. The chain couples TRBV6-5 to TRBJ1-2; the D is unclear. V lost 0 bases to trimming and J lost 5 bases, with 19 bases between them. The CDR3 spans 17 residues. Looked up from germline, CDR1 is MNHEY and CDR2 is SVGAGI. CDR3 sequence (DNA): TGTGCCAGCAGTTACTCCGCCGGCGGAGCCCCCCTATATGGCTACACCTTC. Translated, it gives CASSYSAGGAPLYGYTF.

This clonotype was counted between two and nine times. The rearrangement uses TRBV7-8 and TRBJ2-3; D is uncertain. The CDR3 contains 13 residues. V lost 3 bases and J lost 0, with 4 bases in between. The germline gives CDR1 SGHVS, CDR2 FQNEAQ. The CDR3 DNA reads TGTGCCAGCAGCTTTGGGAGCACAGATACGCAGTATTTT. Translation gives CASSFGSTDTQYF. Looking up the rest from reference TRBV7-8 and TRBJ2-3 gives the full variable domain: GAGVSQSPRYKVAKRGQDVALRCDPISGHVSLFWYQQALGQGPEFLTYFQNEAQLDKSGLPSDRFFAERPEGSVSTLKIQRTQQEDSAVYLCASSFGSTDTQYFGPGTRLTVL.

This clonotype was seen at least ten times. The V and J genes are TRBV28 and TRBJ2-7; 12 bases line up with TRBD1. Per germline, CDR1 MDHEN and CDR2 SYDVKM. V dropped 2 bases and J dropped 3; count of bases not matched to a gene: 5. The CDR3 is 16 residues long. CDR3 residues: CASSLPGTGGFYEQYF. In DNA form, the CDR3 reads TGTGCCAGCAGTTTACCCGGGACAGGGGGCTTCTACGAGCAGTACTTC.

The rearrangement uses TRBV20-1 and TRBJ1-5; TRBD1 might be the D (6 bases). V was shortened by 5 bases and J by 0 bases, with 14 bases between the two germline ends. Per germline, CDR1 DFQATT and CDR2 SNEGSKA (reference sequence). This CDR3 spans 15 amino acids. The CDR3 region has the DNA TGCAGTGCTCCCGGACAGAGTAATAGCAATCAGCCCCAGCATTTT. Translation gives CSAPGQSNSNQPQHF.

This clonotype was seen many times. The chain is built from TRBV7-8 and TRBJ1-1; D not resolved. Germline V CDR1 and CDR2: SGHVS, FQNEAQ. V lost 2 bases and J lost 5, with 15 bases in between. There are 15 residues in the CDR3. Here the CDR3 DNA reads TGTGCCAGCAGCTTATTCGTCAGGCCGGGGACTGAAGCTTTCTTT. This gives the protein CASSLFVRPGTEAFF.

This clonotype is classed as medium-sized. The rearrangement links TRBV2 to TRBJ1-5; D might be TRBD1 (5 bases). The CDR3 sequence is 13 residues long. Per germline, CDR1 SNHLY and CDR2 FYNNEI. Trimming took 4 bases from V and 7 from J, leaving 11 bases between them. The CDR3, as DNA: TGTGCCAGCAGTGGGGGCAGGCAACAGCCCCAGCATTTT. Protein product: CASSGGRQQPQHF.

Ten or more counts support this clonotype. The rearrangement joins TRBV12-3 or TRBV12-4 to TRBJ2-2; 9 nucleotides align to TRBD2. V dropped 5 bases and J dropped 7; count of bases not matched to a gene: 8. The CDR3 contains 15 residues. The chain's CDR3 is CASSPNSGRVGELFF. The CDR3 region has the DNA TGTGCCAGCAGTCCCAATAGCGGGAGAGTCGGGGAGCTGTTTTTT.